The clone carrying this T cell receptor beta chain came up a few times. Trimming left V 3 bases short and J 7 bases short, with 9 bases between. This CDR3 spans 11 amino acids. Germline loops: CDR1 SQVTM, CDR2 ANQGSEA. These data are taken from a study of T-cell memory formation after mild COVID-19. About the study: Largely, TCR clusters stayed within a single donor.

Constant-segment primers were used for 5'RACE, and the resulting TCR alpha and TCR beta cDNA libraries carried sample barcodes and UMIs. Using its own MiXCR run on the 5' RACE reads, TCRdb lists one record per CDR3 protein. The sample contains 250,000 to 300,000 distinct CDR3 sequences, around 15% of which appear only once. Sequenced: PBMCs or a T cell subset sorted from them (not recorded which). This clonotype was sampled from a man aged 18 to 35 who had mild COVID-19 (a few samples of this study predate the infection). Cell type and time point are not known. The chain joins TRBV29-1 to TRBJ1-1; D gene uncertain. The CDR3 DNA sequence: TGCAGCGTTGATCTGGGATTTGAAGCTTTCTTT. Its protein product is CSVDLGFEAFF.